The sequence of this TCR beta chain was determined in a study of T cells in Graves' hyperthyroidism and ophthalmopathy. Concerning this clonotype itself: This could be a read error, since a much larger clone is one nucleotide away.

CDR1 is SNHLY, CDR2 FYNNEI, per germline. This CDR3 spans 15 amino acids. The TCR beta CDR3 regions underwent amplification using RNA transcripts as the source. The HTBI set primed first-round TCR CDR3 RT-PCR. Via MiXCR, TCRdb re-called the multiplex PCR reads, giving one row per CDR3 protein. The data contain 200,000 to 300,000 distinct CDR3 sequences, about a sixth of them singletons. The sample consisted of blood. V usage is TRBV2 and J usage is TRBJ2-1; 7 nucleotides align to TRBD2. This clonotype was obtained from a young woman with Graves' ophthalmopathy. CDR3 loop: CASGEASGSYNEQFF. The CDR3 DNA reads as TGTGCCAGCGGTGAGGCTAGCGGCTCCTACAATGAGCAGTTCTTC.